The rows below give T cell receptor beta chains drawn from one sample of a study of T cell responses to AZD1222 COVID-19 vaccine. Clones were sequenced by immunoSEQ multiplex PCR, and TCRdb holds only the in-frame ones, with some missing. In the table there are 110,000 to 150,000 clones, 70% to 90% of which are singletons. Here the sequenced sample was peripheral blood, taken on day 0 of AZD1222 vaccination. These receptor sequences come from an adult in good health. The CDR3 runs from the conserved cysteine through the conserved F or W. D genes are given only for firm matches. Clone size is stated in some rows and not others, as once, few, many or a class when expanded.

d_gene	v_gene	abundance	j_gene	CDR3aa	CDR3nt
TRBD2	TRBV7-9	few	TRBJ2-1	CASSMRLGGSYNEQFF	TGTGCCAGCAGCATGAGGCTTGGCGGGAGTTACAATGAGCAGTTCTTC
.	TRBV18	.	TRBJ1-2	CASSPPSVDTTGEYGYTF	TGTGCCAGCTCACCACCGTCTGTGGACACAACCGGCGAGTATGGCTACACCTTC
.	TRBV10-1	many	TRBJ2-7	CASSESPLPAGPAYEQYF	TGCGCCAGCAGTGAGTCGCCACTACCGGCAGGCCCGGCCTACGAGCAGTACTTC
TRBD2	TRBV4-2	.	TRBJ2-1	CASSQGLAGAARLSNEQFF	TGTGCCAGCAGCCAGGGATTAGCGGGGGCCGCTCGCCTTTCCAATGAGCAGTTCTTC
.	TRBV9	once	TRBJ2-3	CASSPPGAGDTQYF	TGTGCCAGCAGCCCCCCGGGGGCCGGAGATACGCAGTATTTT
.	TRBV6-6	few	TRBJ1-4	CASSQAEKLFF	TGTGCCAGCAGCCAGGCCGAAAAACTGTTTTTT
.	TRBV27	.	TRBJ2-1	CASSPLGGGTSYNEQFF	TGTGCCAGCAGTCCCCTAGGAGGGGGGACCTCCTACAATGAGCAGTTCTTC
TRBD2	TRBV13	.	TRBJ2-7	CASSPRSGSEHF	TGTGCCAGCAGCCCCCGGAGCGGGAGCGAACACTTC
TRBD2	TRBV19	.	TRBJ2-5	CASRRTSGGNQETQYF	TGTGCCAGTAGGCGGACTAGCGGGGGGAACCAAGAGACCCAGTACTTC
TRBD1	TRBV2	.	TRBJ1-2	CASRDRGLGRFGYTF	TGTGCCAGCAGAGACAGGGGTCTGGGGCGGTTTGGCTACACCTTC
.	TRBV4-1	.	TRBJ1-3	CASSQEWTVAGNTIYF	TGCGCCAGCAGCCAAGAATGGACAGTTGCTGGAAACACCATATATTTT
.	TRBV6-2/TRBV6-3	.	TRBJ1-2	CASSYRTRRNYGYTF	TGTGCCAGCAGTTACCGGACCCGCCGGAACTATGGCTACACCTTC
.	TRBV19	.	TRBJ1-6	CASSPDKKAYSPLHF	TGTGCCAGTAGTCCCGACAAAAAGGCGTATTCACCCCTCCACTTT
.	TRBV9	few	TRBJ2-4	CASSPPASIQYF	TGTGCCAGCAGCCCCCCGGCGAGCATTCAGTACTTC
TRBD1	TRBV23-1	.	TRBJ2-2	CASSSDRGGSGELFF	TGCGCCAGCAGTTCCGACAGGGGCGGGTCCGGGGAGCTGTTTTTT
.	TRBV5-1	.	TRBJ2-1	CASSFGRVYEQFF	TGCGCCAGCAGCTTCGGCAGGGTATACGAGCAGTTCTTC
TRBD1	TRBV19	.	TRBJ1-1	CASSMGTGTEAFF	TGTGCCAGTAGTATGGGGACAGGGACTGAAGCTTTCTTT
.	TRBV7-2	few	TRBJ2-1	CASSLAPSPEQFF	TGTGCCAGCAGCTTAGCGCCCTCCCCCGAGCAGTTCTTC
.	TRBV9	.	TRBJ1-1	CASSGQFMNTEAFF	TGTGCCAGCAGTGGACAGTTCATGAACACTGAAGCTTTCTTT
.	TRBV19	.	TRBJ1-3	CASMAGGSRGNTIYF	TGTGCCAGCATGGCCGGGGGTTCTCGAGGAAACACCATATATTTT
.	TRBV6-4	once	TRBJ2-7	CASRRDRTSYEQYF	TGTGCCAGCAGGAGAGACAGGACCTCCTACGAGCAGTACTTC
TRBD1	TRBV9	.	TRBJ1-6	CASSVAGGGSPLHF	TGTGCCAGCAGCGTAGCAGGGGGCGGTTCACCCCTCCACTTT
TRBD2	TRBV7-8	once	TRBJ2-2	CASSTMTSVATGELFF	TGTGCCAGCAGCACCATGACTAGCGTTGCCACCGGGGAGCTGTTTTTT
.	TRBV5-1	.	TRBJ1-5	CASSLESGTGPQHF	TGCGCCAGCAGCTTGGAGTCCGGGACCGGGCCCCAGCATTTT
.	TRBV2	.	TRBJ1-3	CASTILGNTIYF	TGTGCCAGCACCATCCTTGGAAACACCATATATTTT
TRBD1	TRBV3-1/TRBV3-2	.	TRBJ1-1	CASSQTGSTNTEAFF	TGTGCCAGCAGCCAGACAGGGAGTACGAACACTGAAGCTTTCTTT
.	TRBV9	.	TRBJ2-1	CASSTRDGKNEQFF	TGTGCCAGCAGCACCCGGGACGGAAAGAATGAGCAGTTCTTC